This T cell receptor (beta chain) was identified during a study of shared clonotypes between healthy human individuals. The protocol was immunoSEQ multiplex PCR, while the TCRdb copy is restricted to in-frame clones and leaves out a portion. The table includes millions of clones, 93% detected once. The CDR3 is made up of 16 amino acids. Germline V lookup: CDR1 SGHNT, CDR2 YYREEE (reference sequence). The V gene lost 2 bases and the J gene lost 5 bases, with 17 bases spanning the gap. This TCR derives from a man aged 18 to 29 in good health. Some clones in this sample may be carry-over from other donors' samples. The chain has TRBV5-4 and TRBJ2-1; D is unresolved. Material for sequencing was naive CD4+ T cells from PBMCs. As for subset: CD45RA+ positively selected. The CDR3 sequence is CASSLGDTSLNNEQFF. The CDR3 nucleotides read TGTGCCAGCAGCTTAGGTGACACCAGTTTGAACAATGAGCAGTTCTTC.